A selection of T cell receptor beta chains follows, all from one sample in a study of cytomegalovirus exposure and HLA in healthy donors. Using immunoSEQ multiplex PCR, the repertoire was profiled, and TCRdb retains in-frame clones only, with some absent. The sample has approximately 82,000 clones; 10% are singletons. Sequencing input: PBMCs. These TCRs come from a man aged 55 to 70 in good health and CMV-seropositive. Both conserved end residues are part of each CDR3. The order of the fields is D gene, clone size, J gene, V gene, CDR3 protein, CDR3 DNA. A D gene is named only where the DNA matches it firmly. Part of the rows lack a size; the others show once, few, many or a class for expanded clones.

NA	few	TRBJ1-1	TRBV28	CASSLGDTKNTEAFF	TGTGCCAGCAGTTTAGGGGACACCAAGAACACTGAAGCTTTCTTT
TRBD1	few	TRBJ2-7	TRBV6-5	CASSYSRQGGEQYF	TGTGCCAGCAGTTACTCAAGACAGGGGGGCGAGCAGTACTTC
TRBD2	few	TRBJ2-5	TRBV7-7	CASSLVGGRETQYF	TGTGCTAGCAGCTTAGTGGGAGGGCGGGAGACCCAGTACTTC
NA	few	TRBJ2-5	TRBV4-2	CASSQADYDQETQYF	TGTGCCAGCAGCCAAGCGGACTACGACCAAGAGACCCAGTACTTC
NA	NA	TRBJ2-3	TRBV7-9	CASSLLGDTQYF	TGTGCCAGCAGTTTACTAGGAGATACGCAGTATTTT
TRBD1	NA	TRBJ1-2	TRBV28	CASKQGSEGYTF	TGTGCCAGCAAACAGGGGTCGGAAGGCTACACCTTC
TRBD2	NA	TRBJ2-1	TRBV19	CASSIEGLAGGRNEQFF	TGTGCCAGTAGTATAGAGGGACTAGCGGGAGGTAGGAATGAGCAGTTCTTC
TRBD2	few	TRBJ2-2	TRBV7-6	CASSLVAGDTGELFF	TGTGCCAGCAGCTTGGTAGCGGGAGACACCGGGGAGCTGTTTTTT
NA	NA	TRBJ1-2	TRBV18	CASVDPDSAYGYTF	TGTGCCAGCGTCGATCCGGACAGCGCCTATGGCTACACCTTC
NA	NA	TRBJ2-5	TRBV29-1	CSVLVLRGETQYF	TGCAGCGTCCTCGTCCTTCGAGGAGAGACCCAGTACTTC
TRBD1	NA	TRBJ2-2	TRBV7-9	CASSYRGANTGELFF	TGTGCCAGCAGCTACAGGGGCGCGAACACCGGGGAGCTGTTTTTT
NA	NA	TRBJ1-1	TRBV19	CASSMGASAFF	TGTGCCAGTAGTATGGGGGCCTCTGCTTTCTTT
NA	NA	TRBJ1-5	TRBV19	CATVPGRGGKPQHF	TGTGCCACCGTCCCGGGACGAGGGGGTAAGCCCCAGCATTTT
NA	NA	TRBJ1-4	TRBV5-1	CASSLGGAGEKLFF	TGCGCCAGCAGCTTGGGTGGGGCAGGTGAAAAACTGTTTTTT
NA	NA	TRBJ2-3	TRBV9	CASSVARTGDGTDTQYF	TGTGCCAGCAGCGTAGCTCGAACGGGAGATGGCACAGATACGCAGTATTTT
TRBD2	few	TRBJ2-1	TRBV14	CASSQPMGLAGSQNEQFF	TGTGCCAGCAGCCAACCGATGGGACTAGCGGGATCCCAAAATGAGCAGTTCTTC
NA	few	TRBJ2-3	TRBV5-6	CASSLDSGLRGDTQYF	TGTGCCAGCAGCTTGGATTCGGGACTCCGGGGTGATACGCAGTATTTT
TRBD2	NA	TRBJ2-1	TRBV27	CASSISGTFNEQFF	TGTGCCAGCAGCATTAGCGGGACCTTCAATGAGCAGTTCTTC
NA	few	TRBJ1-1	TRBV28	CASRGGENTEAFF	TGTGCCAGCAGGGGCGGGGAGAACACTGAAGCTTTCTTT
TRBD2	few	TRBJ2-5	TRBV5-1	CASSLEASGEETQYF	TGCGCCAGCAGCTTGGAAGCTAGCGGAGAAGAGACCCAGTACTTC
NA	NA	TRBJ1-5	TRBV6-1	CASSENGGNQPQHF	TGTGCCAGCAGTGAAAACGGTGGCAATCAGCCCCAGCATTTT
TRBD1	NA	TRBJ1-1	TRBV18	CASSPRQGDSNTEAFF	TGTGCCAGCTCACCACGCCAGGGGGATTCGAACACTGAAGCTTTCTTT
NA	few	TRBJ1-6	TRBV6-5	CASGGTGDPPLHF	TGTGCCAGCGGGGGGACGGGCGACCCACCCCTCCACTTT
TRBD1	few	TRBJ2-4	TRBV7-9	CASSFLGQGAKNIQYF	TGTGCCAGCAGCTTTTTGGGACAGGGGGCCAAAAACATTCAGTACTTC
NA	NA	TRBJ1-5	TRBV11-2	CASSSQTGSGNQPQHF	TGTGCCAGCAGCTCTCAAACAGGGTCGGGTAATCAGCCCCAGCATTTT